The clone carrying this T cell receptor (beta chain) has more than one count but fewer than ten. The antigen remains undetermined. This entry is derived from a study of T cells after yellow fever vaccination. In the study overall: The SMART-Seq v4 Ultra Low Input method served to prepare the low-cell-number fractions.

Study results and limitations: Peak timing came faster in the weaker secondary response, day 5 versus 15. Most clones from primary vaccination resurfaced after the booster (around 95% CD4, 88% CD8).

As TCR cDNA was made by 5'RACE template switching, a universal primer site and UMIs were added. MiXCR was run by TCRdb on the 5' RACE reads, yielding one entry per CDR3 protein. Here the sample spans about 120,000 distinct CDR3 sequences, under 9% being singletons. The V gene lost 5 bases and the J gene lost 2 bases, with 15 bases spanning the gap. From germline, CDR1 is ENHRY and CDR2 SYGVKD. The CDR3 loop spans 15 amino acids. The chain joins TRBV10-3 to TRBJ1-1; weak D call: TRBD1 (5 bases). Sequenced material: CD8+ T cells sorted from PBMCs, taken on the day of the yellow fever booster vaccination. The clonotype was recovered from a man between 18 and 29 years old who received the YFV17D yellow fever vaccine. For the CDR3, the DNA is TGTGCCATCAGTTTCGCGGGGGAGGACAACACTGAAGCTTTCTTT. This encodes CAISFAGEDNTEAFF.